These 29 T cell receptor beta chains originate from one sample sequenced in a study of T cell responses to AZD1222 COVID-19 vaccine. Assay used: immunoSEQ multiplex PCR; TCRdb lists only in-frame clones, some missing. Altogether over 100,000 clones are present, 90% being singletons, with the ten largest covering 6.9%. The source was peripheral blood, collected on day 0 of AZD1222 vaccination. These TCRs come from an adult in good health.

CDR3 sequence reads: CASSLAAEETQYF. The DNA for the CDR3 is TGTGCCAGTTCACTAGCGGCCGAAGAGACCCAGTACTTC. This chain connects TRBV12-3 or TRBV12-4 to TRBJ2-5; 8 bases agree with TRBD2. This CDR3 comprises 13 residues. J was trimmed by 3 bases and V by 9 bases; bases with no gene match: 6.

J is TRBJ2-1 and V is TRBV5-1, with 8 positions matching TRBD2. Losses at the gene ends were 0 bases for V and 1 base for J; bases not matched to a gene: 6. The germline CDR1 and CDR2 sequences are SGHRS and YFSETQ. The length of the CDR3 is 17 residues. CDR3: CASSLVPAGGSYNEQFF. The CDR3 DNA is TGCGCCAGCAGCTTGGTACCCGCGGGGGGATCCTACAATGAGCAGTTCTTC.

The rearrangement joins TRBV7-9 to TRBJ2-3; maybe TRBD1 (6 bases). Germline loops: CDR1 SEHNR, CDR2 FQNEAQ (reference sequence). V shed 2 bases and J shed 3 bases, with 6 bases lying between them. The CDR3 spans 13 residues. The CDR3 reads CASSLTGTDTQYF. The DNA of the CDR3 is TGTGCCAGCAGCTTAACAGGGACAGATACGCAGTATTTT.

V usage is TRBV9 and J usage is TRBJ2-1; D might be TRBD2 (5 bases). Trimming left V 4 bases short and J 5 bases short, with 13 bases between. CDR1 is SGDLS, CDR2 YYNGEE, per germline. The CDR3 loop spans 14 amino acids. The CDR3 DNA is TGTGCCAGCAGCATTACCGGGAAAAACAATGAGCAGTTCTTC. This gives the protein CASSITGKNNEQFF.

J is TRBJ2-7 and V is TRBV2; 7 positions agree with TRBD2. V shed 7 bases and J 2 bases; nucleotides not matched to a gene: 8. There are 14 residues in the CDR3. CDR1 is SNHLY, CDR2 FYNNEI, per germline. The CDR3 spells CASTDLGTTYEQYF. Written as DNA, the CDR3 is TGTGCCAGCACAGACCTTGGGACTACCTACGAGCAGTACTTC.

The V gene is TRBV6-1, the J gene TRBJ1-2, with TRBD1 matching over 7 bases. The CDR3 spans 15 residues. The germline gives CDR1 MNHNS, CDR2 SASEGT. V gave up 0 bases and J gave up 4 bases; unmatched junction bases: 5. The CDR3 coding sequence is TGTGCCAGCAGTGAAGCTCCAGGGGGGTCCTATGGCTACACCTTC. Its translation is CASSEAPGGSYGYTF.

This chain uses TRBV4-3 with TRBJ1-6; weak D call: TRBD1 (5 bases). CDR3 size: 19 residues. Germline V gene data show CDR1 as LGHNA and CDR2 as YSLEER. Between the trimmed V and J ends, which lost 1 base and 0 bases, there was a span of 16 bases. As DNA, the CDR3 is TGCGCCAGCAGCCAAGCGAGCCCAGCAGGGAGCTCCTATAATTCACCCCTCCACTTT. Translation: CASSQASPAGSSYNSPLHF.

J is TRBJ2-4 and V is TRBV7-9; 9 nucleotides agree with TRBD1. Trimming took 4 bases from V and 0 from J; bases not matched to a gene: 10. Germline V gene lookup returns CDR1 SEHNR and CDR2 FQNEAQ (reference sequence). The CDR3 is 18 residues long. The chain's CDR3 is CASSSSRDRDLAKNIQYF. In DNA form, the CDR3 reads TGTGCCAGCAGCTCGTCCCGGGACAGGGACCTAGCCAAAAACATTCAGTACTTC.

The rearrangement links TRBV7-3 to TRBJ1-2; TRBD1 might be the D (6 bases). Germline assignment: CDR1 SGHTA and CDR2 FQGTGA. V was pared by 5 bases and J by 8 bases, with 15 bases between. The CDR3 runs to 13 residues. The CDR3 here is CASSLVMGAGYTF. In DNA form, the CDR3 reads TGTGCCAGCAGCCTTGTAATGGGGGCGGGCTACACCTTC. Based on the CDR3 plus reference TRBV7-3 and TRBJ1-2, the full variable domain is GAGVSQTPSNKVTEKGKYVELRCDPISGHTALYWYRQSLGQGPEFLIYFQGTGAADDSGLPNDRFFAVRPEGSVSTLKIQRTERGDSAVYLCASSLVMGAGYTFGSGTRLTVV.

V and J are TRBV19 and TRBJ1-2; D unclear. CDR3 length: 12 residues. Germline V lookup: CDR1 LNHDA, CDR2 SQIVND (reference sequence). The ends were cut back, 8 bases at V and 7 bases at J, with 14 bases in the middle. The CDR3 DNA reads TGTGCCAGTGGGTATCGGGTTTCTGGCTACACCTTC. It is translated as CASGYRVSGYTF.

In its sample, this clone was seen many times. The V call is TRBV4-3, the J call TRBJ2-6; D is possibly TRBD2 (5 bases). This CDR3 has 17 residues. With 2 bases removed from V and 2 bases from J, the gap between germline ends came to 13 bases. Germline values: CDR1 LGHNA, CDR2 YSLEER. The CDR3 here is CASSQNTRGTGANVLTF. CDR3 coding DNA: TGCGCCAGCAGCCAAAACACCCGGGGAACTGGGGCCAACGTCCTGACTTTC.

The V call is TRBV9, the J call TRBJ1-2; TRBD1 agrees at 10 bases. Looked up from germline, CDR1 is SGDLS and CDR2 is YYNGEE. The CDR3 runs 17 residues. The V gene end was trimmed by 4 bases and the J gene end by 1 base; junction bases not matched to a gene: 10. The CDR3 protein is CASSTPGQGSLNYGYTF. Here the CDR3 DNA reads TGTGCCAGCAGCACTCCGGGACAGGGGTCTCTTAACTATGGCTACACCTTC.

A note on this clone: Other DNA sequences in this sample translate to the same CDR3. The V gene is TRBV25-1, the J gene TRBJ1-1; D not resolved. Trimming cost V 6 bases and J 5 bases, with 4 bases left between them. The CDR3 has 10 residues. Germline assignment: CDR1 MGHDK and CDR2 SYGVNS. The CDR3 protein is CASRGTEAFF. The CDR3 DNA sequence: TGTGCCAGCAGGGGGACTGAAGCTTTCTTT.

As to this clone: At one of its ends the junction is not consistent with the germline gene, which may arise from a read error. This chain joins TRBV7-7 and TRBJ2-2; TRBD2 might be the D (6 bases). The length of the CDR3 is 15 residues. Germline CDR1 and CDR2: SSHAT and FNYEAQ (reference sequence). CDR3 coding DNA: TGTGCTAGCAGCTTAGACCTGGGGGGCACCGGGGAGCTGTTTTTT. Translating it yields CASSLDLGGTGELFF. Filled out from reference TRBV7-7 and TRBJ2-2, the complete variable domain reads GAGVSQSPRYKVTKRGQDVTLRCDPISSHATLYWYQQALGQGPEFLTYFNYEAQPDKSGLPSDRFSAERPEGSISTLTIQRTEQRDSAMYRCASSLDLGGTGELFFGEGSRLTVL.

This clone was seen a single time. This rearrangement joins TRBV6-5 to TRBJ1-6; TRBD1 might be the D (5 bases). This CDR3 is built from 15 residues. Germline lookup yields CDR1 MNHEY and CDR2 SVGAGI. Deletions cut 2 bases from V and 10 bases from J, with 15 bases between. The CDR3 is CASSYPRGEDSPLHF. CDR3 coding DNA: TGTGCCAGCAGTTACCCCCGGGGGGAGGACTCACCCCTCCACTTT.

This chain connects TRBV10-1 to TRBJ2-3; 15 nucleotides align to TRBD2. Germline V lookup: CDR1 WNHNN, CDR2 SYGVQD (reference sequence). This CDR3 has 17 residues. V was clipped by 6 bases and J by 3 bases; unmatched bases: 7. The CDR3 DNA sequence: TGCGCCAGCAGAGGCGGGACTAGCGGGGGGAGTACAGATACGCAGTATTTT. Translation: CASRGGTSGGSTDTQYF.

The CDR3 is CASNVQGTQPQHF. The CDR3 nucleotides read TGTGCCAGCAACGTACAGGGGACTCAGCCCCAGCATTTT. V and J are TRBV6-5 and TRBJ1-5; 7 positions match TRBD1. Germline CDR1 reads MNHEY; CDR2 reads SVGAGI. V shed 7 bases and J 6 bases; nucleotides not matched to a gene: 6. The CDR3 spans 13 residues.

The chain carries TRBV15 and TRBJ1-1; unclear D gene. This CDR3 comprises 14 residues. Germline CDR1 reads LNHNV; CDR2 reads YYDKDF (reference sequence). With 0 bases removed from V and 5 bases from J, the gap between germline ends came to 10 bases. CDR3 sequence (DNA): TGTGCCACCAGCAGAGATCTCGCGGGGACTGAAGCTTTCTTT. Translation gives CATSRDLAGTEAFF. Complete variable domain (other parts from reference TRBV15 and TRBJ1-1): DAMVIQNPRYQVTQFGKPVTLSCSQTLNHNVMYWYQQKSSQAPKLLFHYYDKDFNNEADTPDNFQSRRPNTSFCFLDIRSPGLGDTAMYLCATSRDLAGTEAFFGQGTRLTVV.

This clone was picked up one time. This sequence joins TRBV7-2 and TRBJ1-1; TRBD1 is a possible D gene (6 bases). Between the trimmed V and J ends, which lost 5 bases and 3 bases, there was a span of 13 bases. Germline assignment: CDR1 SGHTA and CDR2 FQGNSA. CDR3 length equals 14 residues. CDR3 loop: CASSDRTEYTEAFF. As DNA, the CDR3 is TGTGCCAGCAGCGACCGGACAGAATACACTGAAGCTTTCTTT. The complete variable domain, with remaining parts taken from reference TRBV7-2 and TRBJ1-1, reads GAGVSQSPSNKVTEKGKDVELRCDPISGHTALYWYRQSLGQGLEFLIYFQGNSAPDKSGLPSDRFSAERTGGSVSTLTIQRTQQEDSAVYLCASSDRTEYTEAFFGQGTRLTVV.

V and J are TRBV13 and TRBJ2-2; D not resolved. CDR3 length equals 12 residues. Trimming removed 4 bases at V and 2 bases at J, with 2 bases between. The germline V gene has CDR1 PRHDT and CDR2 FYEKMQ (reference sequence). CDR3 residues: CASSSNTGELFF. In nucleotides, the CDR3 is TGTGCCAGCAGCTCCAACACCGGGGAGCTGTTTTTT.

J is TRBJ1-2 and V is TRBV7-6; no definite D call. The CDR3 contains 13 residues. V lost 1 base and J 0 bases, leaving 3 bases between the germline ends. Germline V CDR1 and CDR2: SGHVS, FNYEAQ. The DNA for the CDR3 is TGTGCCAGCAGCTTAGAGGCTAACTATGGCTACACCTTC. Translation gives CASSLEANYGYTF.

This chain uses TRBV3-1 (or the pseudogene TRBV3-2) with TRBJ1-5; D might be TRBD1 (5 bases). The CDR3 has 15 amino acids. V was pared by 0 bases and J by 6 bases, with 12 bases between. Germline values: CDR1 LGHDT, CDR2 YNNKEL (reference sequence). CDR3 loop: CASSQDFGGIQPQHF. DNA of the CDR3: TGTGCCAGCAGCCAAGATTTCGGGGGTATTCAGCCCCAGCATTTT.

V and J are TRBV4-1 and TRBJ2-1; D gene uncertain. The V gene's germline CDR1 is MGHRA and CDR2 YSYEKL. The CDR3 spans 14 residues. Trimming stripped 6 bases from V and 2 bases from J, with 11 bases between. The CDR3 sequence is CASSSLPPYNEQFF. The CDR3, as DNA: TGCGCCAGCAGTTCGCTGCCCCCCTACAATGAGCAGTTCTTC.

The CDR3 DNA is TGTGCCAGCAGCCCAGGGGCGAGCTATGGCTACACCTTC. Amino acids: CASSPGASYGYTF. This rearrangement joins TRBV5-6 to TRBJ1-2; TRBD1 is a possible D gene (6 bases). CDR1 is SGHDT and CDR2 is YYEEEE in the germline V gene. V lost 4 bases and J 4 bases, leaving 11 bases between the germline ends. CDR3 length equals 13 residues.

J is TRBJ1-2 and V is TRBV28; 9 nucleotides align to TRBD1. CDR1 and CDR2 (germline): MDHEN, SYDVKM. The CDR3 has 15 amino acids. Trimming removed 4 bases from V and 6 bases from J; junction bases left unmatched: 9. In DNA form, the CDR3 reads TGTGCCAGCAGTTCTGTACCGGGACAGGGTCATGGCTACACCTTC. It yields the protein CASSSVPGQGHGYTF.

This clone has a handful of counts. Its ends do not fully match the called genes, so a read error is possible. The rearrangement joins TRBV10-1 to TRBJ1-6; D call uncertain. Looked up from germline, CDR1 is WNHNN and CDR2 is SYGVQD (reference sequence). The CDR3 is made up of 9 amino acids. CDR3 region: CASSDPIRF. Here the CDR3 DNA reads TGCGCCAGCAGTGATCCTATTCGCTTT.

The rearrangement uses TRBV6-5 and TRBJ2-5; TRBD1 matches 11 bases. V gave up 9 bases and J gave up 5 bases; unmatched junction bases: 5. This CDR3 has 13 residues. Germline CDR1 MNHEY, CDR2 SVGAGI. The CDR3 DNA reads TGTGCCAGTGGGACAGGGGGTAGGGAGACCCAGTACTTC. Its translation is CASGTGGRETQYF.

This chain connects TRBV4-1 to TRBJ1-5, with 7 bases lining up with TRBD1. CDR3 length: 15 residues. Losses at the gene ends were 1 base for V and 2 bases for J; bases not matched to a gene: 2. The germline CDR1 and CDR2 sequences are MGHRA and YSYEKL. In DNA form, the CDR3 reads TGCGCCAGCAGCCAAGGGCAGGGGGGCAATCAGCCCCAGCATTTT. Its protein is CASSQGQGGNQPQHF.

The chain carries TRBV11-3 and TRBJ2-1, with a tentative D call TRBD2 (7 bases). The CDR3 spans 16 residues. Trimming pared 5 bases from V and 3 bases from J, leaving 17 bases between. From germline, CDR1 is SGHNT and CDR2 YENEEA. This chain's CDR3 is CASSHPGGAGYNEQFF. CDR3 coding DNA: TGTGCCAGCAGCCACCCTGGGGGGGCTGGCTACAATGAGCAGTTCTTC. Based on the CDR3 plus reference TRBV11-3 and TRBJ2-1, the full variable domain is EAGVVQSPRYKIIEKKQPVAFWCNPISGHNTLYWYLQNLGQGPELLIRYENEEAVDDSQLPKDRFSAERLKGVDSTLKIQPAELGDSAVYLCASSHPGGAGYNEQFFGPGTRLTVL.